Listed here are 7 T cell receptor beta chains from one sample, sequenced in a study of neoadjuvant anti-PD-1 for oral cavity cancer. Libraries were prepared by immunoSEQ multiplex PCR; TCRdb keeps only in-frame clonotypes and omits some of them. The sample consists of fewer than 20,000 clones, approximately 60% of them appearing once. Here the sequenced sample was PBMCs, taken before nivolumab (anti-PD-1) treatment. Every receptor here comes from a person aged 35-80 years with oral cavity squamous cell carcinoma.

The chain employs TRBV2 and TRBJ2-6; a weak D match, TRBD1 (6 bases). Trimming left V 10 bases short and J 0 bases short, with 13 bases between. The CDR3 is 15 residues long. The germline CDR1 and CDR2 sequences are SNHLY and FYNNEI. CDR3 in DNA: TGTGCCATACAAACAGGGAACTCTGGGGCCAACGTCCTGACTTTC. Protein product: CAIQTGNSGANVLTF.

The CDR3 DNA reads as TGTGCCAGCAGCTCAATTTTTGGACGGGCCAATGAGCAGTTCTTC. Amino acid sequence: CASSSIFGRANEQFF. The V and J genes are TRBV9 and TRBJ2-1; no firm D call. This CDR3 is 15 amino acids long. The germline gives CDR1 SGDLS, CDR2 YYNGEE. Deletions cut 4 bases from V and 6 bases from J, with 17 bases between.

The chain couples TRBV11-2 to TRBJ1-4; D possibly corresponds to TRBD1 (5 bases). V lost 4 bases to trimming and J lost 8 bases, with 14 bases between them. The germline V gene has CDR1 SGHAT and CDR2 FQNNGV. CDR3 size: 14 residues. In DNA, the CDR3 is TGTGCCAGCAGCTCGCAAGCCGGGACCGAAAAACTGTTTTTT. This codes for CASSSQAGTEKLFF.

The sample holds a few counts of this clone. Written as DNA, the CDR3 is TGTGCCATCAGTGAGTCGAGTCCTGCTGAAAAACTGTTTTTT. It codes for CAISESSPAEKLFF. The chain recombines TRBV10-3 with TRBJ1-4, with unresolved D. Germline assignment: CDR1 ENHRY and CDR2 SYGVKD. The CDR3 extends over 14 amino acids. V gave up 0 bases and J gave up 7 bases, with 9 bases separating them.

The CDR3, as DNA: TGCAGCGTTGAGTATCGAGGACCACTCTACGAGCAGTACTTC. This codes for CSVEYRGPLYEQYF. J is TRBJ2-7 and V is TRBV29-1; D not certain. Per the germline V gene, CDR1 is SQVTM and CDR2 is ANQGSEA. CDR3 size: 14 residues. V was trimmed by 3 bases and J by 3 bases, leaving 15 bases between them.

The J gene is TRBJ1-4, the V gene TRBV10-3; no firm D call. There are 15 residues in the CDR3. Germline CDR1 and CDR2: ENHRY and SYGVKD. V lost 6 bases, J lost 0 bases, and 11 bases lay in between. The CDR3 here is CAISPDGSTNEKLFF. The CDR3 nucleotides are TGTGCCATCAGCCCCGACGGTTCAACTAATGAAAAACTGTTTTTT.

J is TRBJ1-2 and V is TRBV5-4; 10 nucleotides match TRBD1. This CDR3 region has 16 residues. In germline, CDR1 is SGHNT, CDR2 YYREEE (reference sequence). With 4 bases clipped from V and 8 bases from J, the junction kept 14 bases outside the gene matches. The CDR3 sequence: CASSPTSDRGQRGYTF. CDR3 sequence (DNA): TGTGCCAGCAGCCCAACGTCTGACAGGGGGCAGAGAGGCTACACCTTC.